This T cell receptor (beta chain) was sequenced for a study of blood T cell repertoires in COVID-19. The wider study: Italy, Spain and the United States were the sources of the convalescent and acute COVID-19 samples.

Everyone who took part was about 18 to 90 years old, and they came from some 23 US areas. Cohorts were determined from participant-reported clinical history. Trimming left V 8 bases short and J 0 bases short, with 16 bases between. Germline CDR1 is MNHEY and CDR2 is SMNVEV (reference sequence). The CDR3 has 16 residues. The authors' processing: Researchers report that nucleated cell counts were estimated from reference gene primer amplification. The method was immunoSEQ multiplex PCR; TCRdb's version includes in-frame clones alone and lacks a portion of them. V, J and clone size derive from that table, while D and trimming were established from the DNA sequence. The table lists under 200,000 clones, roughly 82% of them singletons.

Source material: PBMCs or T cells enriched from blood (not recorded which). The chain employs TRBV27 and TRBJ1-4, with a weak D call TRBD1 (6 bases). The source of this sequence is a woman aged 55-70 years with acute COVID-19. The CDR3 coding sequence is TGTGCCAGCGGTAGAGGACAGCTTGCAACTAATGAAAAACTGTTTTTT. Protein product: CASGRGQLATNEKLFF.